These T cell receptor beta chains were read from a single sample in a study of blood T cell repertoires in COVID-19. Clones were read by immunoSEQ multiplex PCR, and TCRdb kept only the in-frame ones, dropping some. The top ten clones hold around 1.3% of a sample with 150,000 to 200,000 clones, roughly 87% of them seen once. Material for sequencing was PBMCs or T cells enriched from blood (not recorded which). The origin of the receptors is a human donor with acute COVID-19. The donor label of this sample is uncertain. CDR3s include the opening cysteine and the closing phenylalanine or tryptophan. Fields, in order: V gene, CDR3 length, D gene, J gene, clone size, CDR3 protein, CDR3 DNA. A D gene is named only where the DNA matches it firmly. Clone sizes are given selectively: once, few, many, or a class where the clone is expanded.

V: TRBV6-5
length: 15
D: TRBD1
J: TRBJ1-4
size: .
CDR3: CASSYSGQVNEKLFF
DNA: TGTGCCAGCAGTTACTCTGGACAGGTTAATGAAAAACTGTTTTTT

V: TRBV27
length: 14
D: TRBD1
J: TRBJ1-1
size: .
CDR3: CASSFRTGNTEAFF
DNA: TGTGCCAGCAGTTTCAGGACAGGGAACACTGAAGCTTTCTTT

V: TRBV27
length: 13
D: .
J: TRBJ1-4
size: .
CDR3: CATKGHTNEKLFF
DNA: TGTGCCACCAAGGGGCACACTAATGAAAAACTGTTTTTT

V: TRBV28
length: 13
D: .
J: TRBJ2-1
size: .
CDR3: CASSPGRLGGQFF
DNA: TGTGCCAGCAGCCCGGGTCGTCTCGGAGGGCAGTTCTTC

V: TRBV10-3
length: 15
D: .
J: TRBJ2-7
size: once
CDR3: CAISEEEGMAYEQYF
DNA: TGTGCCATCAGTGAGGAGGAGGGGATGGCATACGAGCAGTACTTC

V: TRBV11-2
length: 14
D: .
J: TRBJ2-2
size: .
CDR3: CASSLVHGNGELFF
DNA: TGTGCCAGCAGCTTAGTCCACGGTAACGGGGAGCTGTTTTTT

V: TRBV4-2
length: 15
D: TRBD1
J: TRBJ1-5
size: .
CDR3: CASSQDDTGGQPQHF
DNA: TGTGCCAGCAGCCAAGATGACACAGGGGGTCAGCCCCAGCATTTT

V: TRBV5-1
length: 16
D: TRBD1
J: TRBJ2-2
size: .
CDR3: CASSERTGANTGELFF
DNA: TGCGCCAGCAGCGAACGGACAGGGGCGAACACCGGGGAGCTGTTTTTT

V: TRBV2
length: 18
D: TRBD1
J: TRBJ2-2
size: .
CDR3: CASSEDTRDSANTGELFF
DNA: TGTGCCAGCAGTGAGGATACCCGGGACAGCGCGAACACCGGGGAGCTGTTTTTT

V: TRBV19
length: 15
D: .
J: TRBJ2-3
size: .
CDR3: CASSIVASSTDTQYF
DNA: TGTGCCAGTAGTATAGTAGCCAGTAGCACAGATACGCAGTATTTT

V: TRBV5-1
length: 16
D: .
J: TRBJ1-1
size: .
CDR3: CASSLGRGARNTEAFF
DNA: TGCGCCAGCAGCTTAGGGAGGGGCGCACGGAACACTGAAGCTTTCTTT

V: TRBV3-1/TRBV3-2
length: 15
D: TRBD2
J: TRBJ2-5
size: .
CDR3: CASSQETSGGEAQYF
DNA: TGTGCCAGCAGCCAAGAAACTAGCGGGGGGGAGGCCCAGTACTTC

V: TRBV9
length: 13
D: .
J: TRBJ1-1
size: .
CDR3: CASSGPVNTEAFF
DNA: TGTGCCAGCAGCGGCCCAGTCAACACTGAAGCTTTCTTT

V: TRBV5-3
length: 14
D: .
J: TRBJ2-3
size: .
CDR3: CARSLSRGLDTQYF
DNA: TGTGCCAGAAGCTTAAGCCGGGGGTTAGATACGCAGTATTTT

V: TRBV27
length: 13
D: TRBD1
J: TRBJ2-7
size: few
CDR3: CASSSGDSYEQYF
DNA: TGTGCCAGCAGTTCCGGGGACAGTTACGAGCAGTACTTC

V: TRBV7-2
length: 14
D: TRBD1
J: TRBJ2-7
size: .
CDR3: CASSLVRGHYEQYF
DNA: TGTGCCAGCAGCTTAGTCAGGGGGCACTACGAGCAGTACTTC

V: TRBV29-1
length: 13
D: .
J: TRBJ1-1
size: .
CDR3: CSVGTGQNTEAFF
DNA: TGCAGCGTTGGCACAGGGCAGAACACTGAAGCTTTCTTT